Reported below is one T cell receptor beta chain. Antigen: not known. The record originates from a study of cytomegalovirus exposure and HLA in healthy donors. About the study: From HLA-typed donors, an early data release held tens of millions of unique TCRs.

In the PCR, 60 Vbeta and 13 Jbeta primers were used. Assay: immunoSEQ multiplex PCR; the TCRdb copy retains only in-frame clones and omits some. The table has 100,000 to 150,000 clones, 60% to 75% seen once. As for the donors, each was a healthy bone marrow donor. V dropped 6 bases and J dropped 1 base, with 10 bases sitting between them. There are 14 residues in the CDR3. CDR1 is SQVTM and CDR2 is ANQGSEA in the germline V gene. Notes on the study in general: Researchers counted roughly 160 TCR beta chains as cytomegalovirus-associated.

This TCR came from a woman aged 45 to 65 in good health and CMV-seropositive. The V call is TRBV29-1, the J call TRBJ2-6, with D perhaps TRBD1 (6 bases). Source material: PBMCs. CDR3 protein: CSVYRESGANVLTF. The CDR3 nucleotides read TGCAGCGTCTACAGGGAATCTGGGGCCAACGTCCTGACTTTC.